Reported below is one T cell receptor (beta chain). The CDR3 loop spans 14 amino acids. Germline V gene sequence: CDR1 SGHRS, CDR2 YFSETQ. TCRdb re-analyzed the 5' RACE reads; it lists each CDR3 protein once, without DNA. The ten most abundant clones cover about 0.4% of a sample with 200,000 to 300,000 distinct CDR3 sequences. This specimen comes from a study of T cells expressing NK-cell markers. Sequencing was performed on blood T cells: a sorted CD56 or NKG2C T cell subset, CD4+ or CD8+ T cells, or bulk PBMC T cells (not recorded which). J is TRBJ2-1 and V is TRBV5-1; TCRdb proposes TRBD1, but this gene call is untestable without DNA. This sequence was found in a man younger than 30 in good health. CDR3 in amino acids: CASSRDRGFDEQFF.